Described below is a single TCR beta chain sequence and its context. Its antigen remains unknown. The data were obtained in a study of graft-versus-host responses after intestinal transplantation. For the study at large: Transplant recipients had multivisceral, liver-intestinal, or isolated intestinal grafts. Anti-thymocyte globulin induction was given to all recipients, followed by tacrolimus and steroids for roughly three years. Study conclusions and caveats: Among recipient marrow samples, GvH clones were found; some appeared first in ileum or blood. Circulating GvH clones peaking coincided with falling HvG clones soon after transplant.

The assay was immunoSEQ multiplex PCR, and TCRdb's table has in-frame clones only and misses some. The data show more than 80,000 clones, about 87% seen once. Germline V gene lookup returns CDR1 ENHRY and CDR2 SYGVKD. This CDR3 spans 17 amino acids. V lost 2 bases to trimming and J lost 5 bases; unmatched junction nucleotides: 13. This TCR was recovered from a human donor who was the organ donor for an intestinal transplant. The starting material was unstimulated CD4+ T cells sorted from spleen or lymph node cells, obtained before transplant. The gene calls are TRBV10-3 and TRBJ2-3; the match to TRBD1 covers 7 bases. The CDR3 DNA follows: TGTGCCATCAGTGAGACCTCACAGGGGAGAGTACAAGATACGCAGTATTTT. Translating it yields CAISETSQGRVQDTQYF.